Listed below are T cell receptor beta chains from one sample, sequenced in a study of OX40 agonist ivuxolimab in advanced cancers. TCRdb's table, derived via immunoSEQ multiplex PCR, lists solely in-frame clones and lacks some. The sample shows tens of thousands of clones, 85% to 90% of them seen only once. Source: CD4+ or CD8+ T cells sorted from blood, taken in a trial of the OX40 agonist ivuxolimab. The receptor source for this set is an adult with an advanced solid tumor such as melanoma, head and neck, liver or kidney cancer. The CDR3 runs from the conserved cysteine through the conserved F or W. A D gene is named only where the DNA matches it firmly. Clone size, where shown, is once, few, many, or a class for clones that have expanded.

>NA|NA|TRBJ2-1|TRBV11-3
TGTGCCAGCAGCTTAGTAGAGAATGAGCAGTTCTTC
CASSLVENEQFF
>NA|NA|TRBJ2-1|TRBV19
TGTGCCAGCGCCTACAGGGCCGAGCAGTTCTTC
CASAYRAEQFF
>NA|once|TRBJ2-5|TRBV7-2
TGTGCCAGCAGCATTAACCAAGAGACCCAGTACTTC
CASSINQETQYF
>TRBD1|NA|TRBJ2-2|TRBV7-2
TGTGCCAGCAGCCAAGACAGGGGGTATGACGGGGAGCTGTTTTTT
CASSQDRGYDGELFF
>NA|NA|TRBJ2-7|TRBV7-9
TGTGCCAGCAGCTCGTCAGGAGGGGACGAGCAGTACTTC
CASSSSGGDEQYF
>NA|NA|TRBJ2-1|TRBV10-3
TGTGCCATCAGTGAGTTCTCAGGGGGGTACAATGAGCAGTTCTTC
CAISEFSGGYNEQFF
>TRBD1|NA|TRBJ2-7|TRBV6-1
TGTGCCAGCATTCGACAGGGCGGCTCCTACGAGCAGTACTTC
CASIRQGGSYEQYF
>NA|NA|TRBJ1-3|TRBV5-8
TGTGCCAGCAGCTTGGGACAGGCTTATAGCACCATATATTTT
CASSLGQAYSTIYF
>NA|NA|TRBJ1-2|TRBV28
TGTGCCAGCCGGGATGGCAGCTATGGCTACACCTTC
CASRDGSYGYTF
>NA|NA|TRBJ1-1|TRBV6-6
TGTGCCAGCAGTTACTCGGGGGGGCTGAACACTGAAGCTTTCTTT
CASSYSGGLNTEAFF
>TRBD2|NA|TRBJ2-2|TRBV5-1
TGCGCCAGCAGCTACTCAGCGGGAAGAAACACCGGGGAGCTGTTTTTT
CASSYSAGRNTGELFF
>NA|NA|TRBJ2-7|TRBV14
TGTGCCAGCAGCCAAGATCGTGGCCGCCGGGGCTACGAGCAGTACTTC
CASSQDRGRRGYEQYF
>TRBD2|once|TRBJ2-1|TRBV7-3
TGTGCCAGCAGCCCGGAGCGGGAGAGAGGTCTCTTCTTC
CASSPERERGLFF
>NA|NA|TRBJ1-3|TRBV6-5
TGTGCCAGCAGTTACGGGGGGAACTCTGGAAACACCATATATTTT
CASSYGGNSGNTIYF
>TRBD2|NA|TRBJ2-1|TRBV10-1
TGCGCCAGCAGTGAGACTAGCGGTAGAAATGAGCAGTTCTTC
CASSETSGRNEQFF
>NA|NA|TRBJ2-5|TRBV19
TGTGCCAGTAGTATAAACAGGCAAGAGACCCAGTACTTC
CASSINRQETQYF
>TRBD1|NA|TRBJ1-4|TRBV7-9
TGTGCCAGCAGCTTAAATCAGGCAGGGGGTAATGAAAAACTGTTTTTT
CASSLNQAGGNEKLFF
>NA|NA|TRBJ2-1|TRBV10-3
TGTGCCATCAGCCCCAGGGACGGTAATGAGCAGTTCTTC
CAISPRDGNEQFF
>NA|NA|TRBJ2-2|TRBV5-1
TGCGCCAGCAGCCCTACATCGAACACCGGGGAGCTGTTTTTT
CASSPTSNTGELFF
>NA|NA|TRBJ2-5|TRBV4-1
TGCGCCAGCAGCCAAGCCGTCAGGGAAGAGACCCAGTACTTC
CASSQAVREETQYF
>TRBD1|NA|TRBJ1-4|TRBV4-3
TGCGCCAGCAGCCAAGGCCCGGACAGGGGGCCCAATGAAAAACTGTTTTTT
CASSQGPDRGPNEKLFF
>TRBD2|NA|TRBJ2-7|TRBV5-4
TGTGCCAGCAGCTCCTCAACCTCTTTAAGACTAGCGGGCTCCTACGAGCAGTACTTC
CASSSSTSLRLAGSYEQYF
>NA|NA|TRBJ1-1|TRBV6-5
TGTGCCAGCAGTTACTCTACCACAAGCACTGAAGCTTTCTTT
CASSYSTTSTEAFF
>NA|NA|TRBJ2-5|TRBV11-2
TGTGCCAGCAGCCGGGGTGAGACCCAGTACTTC
CASSRGETQYF
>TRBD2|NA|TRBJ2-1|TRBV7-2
TGTGCCAGCAGCTTGGGGACTAGCGGGGGGGCTCGGTACAATGAGCAGTTCTTC
CASSLGTSGGARYNEQFF
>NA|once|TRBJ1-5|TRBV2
TGTGCCAGCAAGGGGGGCACAGTAGTGCAGCCCCAGCATTTT
CASKGGTVVQPQHF
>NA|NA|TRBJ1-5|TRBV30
TGTGCCTGGAGTGTACAGGGTTGGAATCAGCCCCAGCATTTT
CAWSVQGWNQPQHF
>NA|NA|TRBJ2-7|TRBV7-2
TGTGCCAGCAGCCTATCCTACGAGCAGTACTTC
CASSLSYEQYF
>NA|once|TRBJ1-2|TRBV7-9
TGTGCCAGCAGCTTAATGTGGAACTATGGCTACACCTTC
CASSLMWNYGYTF
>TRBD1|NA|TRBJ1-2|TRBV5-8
TGTGCCAGCAGCTCAAGGGACAGGGGGTTTTACACCTTC
CASSSRDRGFYTF
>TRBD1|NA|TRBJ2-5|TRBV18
TGTGCCAGCTCACCGACAGGGTCCCAAGAGACCCAGTACTTC
CASSPTGSQETQYF
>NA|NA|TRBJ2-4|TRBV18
TGTGCCAGCTCACCAGGGGCAGCCCGTTCCAAAAACATTCAGTACTTC
CASSPGAARSKNIQYF
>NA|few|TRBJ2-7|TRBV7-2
TGTGCCAGCAGCCCCAGAGCAGCCTCCTACGAGCAGTACTTC
CASSPRAASYEQYF
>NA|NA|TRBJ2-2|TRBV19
TGTGCCAGTAGCCGTCGTGCCAGGGCGGGCACCGGGGAGCTGTTTTTT
CASSRRARAGTGELFF
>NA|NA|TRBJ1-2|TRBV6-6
TGTGCCAGCACAGGGGCTAACTATGGCTACACCTTC
CASTGANYGYTF
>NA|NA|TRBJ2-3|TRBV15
TGTGCCACCAGCAGAGAGGTTTTCTTTTCCGGGGCCACGGATACGCAGTATTTT
CATSREVFFSGATDTQYF
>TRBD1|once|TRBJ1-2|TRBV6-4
TGTGCCAGCTCCAGGGACAGGGAAGGTGGCTATGGCTACACCTTC
CASSRDREGGYGYTF
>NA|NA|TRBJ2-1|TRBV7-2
TGTGCCAGCAGCTTAGCGGTCGACAATGAGCAGTTCTTC
CASSLAVDNEQFF
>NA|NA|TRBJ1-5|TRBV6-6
TGTGCCAGCAGTCCAGGGGACACTAGCAATCAGCCCCAGCATTTT
CASSPGDTSNQPQHF
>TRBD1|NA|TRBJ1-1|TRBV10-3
TGTGCCATCAGTGGACAGGGTCTCGGCACTGAAGCTTTCTTT
CAISGQGLGTEAFF
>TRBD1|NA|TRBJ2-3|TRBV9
TGTGCCAGCAGCGTCGACAGGGGAGTACATACGCAGTATTTT
CASSVDRGVHTQYF
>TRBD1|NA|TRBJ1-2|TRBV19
TGTGCCAGTAGTCTAACAGGGGCCATCTATGGCTACACCTTC
CASSLTGAIYGYTF
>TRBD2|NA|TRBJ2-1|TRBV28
TGTGCCAGCAGCCAAACGACTAGCGGGAAACATGAGCAGTTCTTC
CASSQTTSGKHEQFF
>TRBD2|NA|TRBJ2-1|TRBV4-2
TGTGCCAGCAGCCAAGACGTACTAGCGGGCACCTACAATGAGCAGTTCTTC
CASSQDVLAGTYNEQFF
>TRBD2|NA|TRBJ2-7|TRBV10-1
TGCGCCAGCAGGACAAGCGGGGGAAGGAACTGCGAGCAGTACTTC
CASRTSGGRNCEQYF